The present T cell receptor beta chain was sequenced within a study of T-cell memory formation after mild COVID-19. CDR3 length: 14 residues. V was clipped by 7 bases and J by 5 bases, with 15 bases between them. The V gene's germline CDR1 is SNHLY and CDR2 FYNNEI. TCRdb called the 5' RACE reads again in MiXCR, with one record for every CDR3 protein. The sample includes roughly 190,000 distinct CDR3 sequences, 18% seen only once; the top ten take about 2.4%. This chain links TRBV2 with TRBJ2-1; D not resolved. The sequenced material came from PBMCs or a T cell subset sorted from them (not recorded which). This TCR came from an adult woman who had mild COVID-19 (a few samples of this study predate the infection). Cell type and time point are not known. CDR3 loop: CASTGPSRNNEQFF. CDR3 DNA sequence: TGTGCCAGCACCGGGCCTTCTCGGAACAATGAGCAGTTCTTC.